This TCR beta chain was captured in a study of early T cells in non-severe SARS-CoV-2 infection. The overall study: With bulk RNA from unsorted whole blood as input, sequencing yielded unpaired chains.

Study outcomes and limitations: Using VDJdb, the matching emphasized anti-spike CD8 responses while missing private and CD4 specificities.

Unique molecular identifiers tagged individual cDNA molecules. TCRdb processed the 5' RACE reads anew with MiXCR; each CDR3 protein has one entry. The sample includes 50,000 to 65,000 distinct CDR3 sequences, about an eighth of them seen just once. Germline V gives CDR1 KGHDR, CDR2 SFDVKD. There are 13 residues in the CDR3. The V and J ends lost 7 bases and 2 bases, in that order; junction bases with no gene match: 3. Comment on this clonotype: Its matching antigen is unknown.

The sequenced material came from whole blood. The gene calls are TRBV24-1 and TRBJ2-5; 7 bases line up with TRBD1. The receptor's source is an adult who was a healthcare worker with PCR-confirmed SARS-CoV-2 infection or an uninfected control (not recorded which). CDR3 amino acids: CATSEQGQETQYF. Here the CDR3 DNA reads TGTGCCACCAGCGAACAGGGGCAAGAGACCCAGTACTTC.